The entry below gives a single T cell receptor (beta chain) sequence along with its context. The data belong to a study of brain T cells in children with intractable seizures. Sequenced by immunoSEQ multiplex PCR; TCRdb stores in-frame clones only, minus some. The sample yields about 340,000 clones, approximately 93% seen once. The time point is: blood from clinic visit 5 months post-surgery; TSC patient then seizure free. Surgery cases with the highest brain T cell transcript signatures were chosen for sequencing. The sample in question was peripheral blood, obtained about 5 months after surgery. The sequence was obtained from a boy under three years old with tuberous sclerosis and intractable seizures.

This chain's CDR3 is CASSYRGLAGRNEQFF. The CDR3 DNA follows: TGTGCCAGCAGTTACCGCGGACTAGCGGGAAGAAATGAGCAGTTCTTC. V usage is TRBV6-5 and J usage is TRBJ2-1; TRBD2 aligns across 12 bases. The V and J ends lost 2 bases and 7 bases, in that order; junction bases with no gene match: 6. This CDR3 contains 16 residues. Germline V gives CDR1 MNHEY, CDR2 SVGAGI.